Listed here are 30 T cell receptor beta chains from one sample, sequenced in a study of shared clonotypes between healthy human individuals (dated by TCRdb to the early 2020s). Preparation of the library involved the immunoSEQ multiplex PCR assay. Held by TCRdb, this immuneACCESS table contains in-frame sequences only and omits some clones. Under half of the omission traces to an unresolved V gene where checked; the cause of the rest is unknown. This sample has around 1,900,000 clones in its table, and 93% of those were observed once. The leading ten clones occupy more than 1.5% of the sample. CD8 naive samples were CD45RO-negative cells positively selected for CCR7, giving a CD45RA+CCR7+ population that excluded TemRA cells. The sequenced material came from naive CD8+ T cells from PBMCs. Explained via the paper, the cell subset or site label denotes: CD45RA+CCR7+. These TCRs come from a man aged 18 to 30 in good health. Some clones in this sample may be carry-over from other donors' samples.

This clone was observed once. V is TRBV7-2 and J is TRBJ2-6; TRBD1 agrees at 7 bases. Germline-derived CDR1 and CDR2 are SGHTA and FQGNSA. The CDR3 spans 19 residues. The trim removed 2 bases at V and 0 bases at J, leaving 10 bases unmatched. The CDR3 bases are TGTGCCAGCAGCTTATCAACAGGGGTGGGAGCCTCTGGGGCCAACGTCCTGACTTTC. This gives the protein CASSLSTGVGASGANVLTF.

Worth noting for this clone: Other DNA sequences in the same sample also yield this CDR3. The rearrangement links TRBV7-9 to TRBJ2-1; 7 nucleotides align to TRBD2. The CDR3 spans 13 residues. Germline V gives CDR1 SEHNR, CDR2 FQNEAQ (reference sequence). V was clipped by 5 bases and J by 6 bases; unmatched bases: 4. CDR3 sequence: CASSPGGFNEQFF. As DNA, the CDR3 is TGTGCCAGCAGCCCGGGAGGTTTCAATGAGCAGTTCTTC.

The rearrangement joins TRBV28 to TRBJ2-3; possible D gene TRBD2, 6 bases. The CDR3 length is 16 residues. Germline lookup yields CDR1 MDHEN and CDR2 SYDVKM. V was pared by 2 bases and J by 1 base, with 13 bases between. Here the CDR3 DNA reads TGTGCCAGCAGTTTAGGGGGGTGGGGTGGCACAGATACGCAGTATTTT. Translation: CASSLGGWGGTDTQYF.

The gene calls are TRBV10-3 and TRBJ2-7; 7 bases match TRBD1. The CDR3 is 16 residues long. Germline V gene sequence: CDR1 ENHRY, CDR2 SYGVKD. Trimming cost V 4 bases and J 1 base; bases outside gene matches: 10. CDR3 DNA: TGTGCCATCAGTGGGGAAACAGGGGCTACTTCCTACGAGCAGTACTTC. This gives the protein CAISGETGATSYEQYF.

J is TRBJ2-7 and V is TRBV5-1, with D possibly matching TRBD2 (5 bases). CDR3 length equals 12 residues. CDR1 and CDR2 (germline): SGHRS, YFSETQ. V was pared by 3 bases and J by 4 bases, with 8 bases between. CDR3 coding DNA: TGCGCCAGCAGCTCCCGGGGTTACGAGCAGTACTTC. Amino acid sequence: CASSSRGYEQYF. Together with reference TRBV5-1 and TRBJ2-7, the CDR3 gives the full variable domain: KAGVTQTPRYLIKTRGQQVTLSCSPISGHRSVSWYQQTPGQGLQFLFEYFSETQRNKGNFPGRFSGRQFSNSRSEMNVSTLELGDSALYLCASSSRGYEQYFGPGTRLTVT.

The count of this clone is one. J is TRBJ1-5 and V is TRBV29-1; D not certain. The CDR3 covers 12 residues. Germline V gene sequence: CDR1 SQVTM, CDR2 ANQGSEA. V was trimmed by 4 bases and J by 11 bases, leaving 15 bases between them. The CDR3 region has the DNA TGCAGCGTTGTGTCTGCAGAGGGTACCCAGCATTTT. It specifies CSVVSAEGTQHF.

Details on this clone: The sample holds other DNA sequences that translate to the same CDR3. This chain joins TRBV9 and TRBJ2-7; D may be TRBD1 (6 bases). Germline loops: CDR1 SGDLS, CDR2 YYNGEE. Trimming pared 3 bases from V and 0 bases from J, leaving 10 bases between. This CDR3 region has 14 residues. The CDR3 DNA is TGTGCCAGCAGCGGTCGGGACAACTCCTACGAGCAGTACTTC. Its translation: CASSGRDNSYEQYF. The complete variable domain, with remaining parts taken from reference TRBV9 and TRBJ2-7, reads DSGVTQTPKHLITATGQRVTLRCSPRSGDLSVYWYQQSLDQGLQFLIQYYNGEERAKGNILERFSAQQFPDLHSELNLSSLELGDSALYFCASSGRDNSYEQYFGPGTRLTVT.

This chain uses TRBV9 with TRBJ2-3, with D possibly matching TRBD2 (6 bases). Trimming shortened V by 5 bases and J by 2 bases, and 21 bases separated the two germline ends. This CDR3 has 17 amino acids. From germline, CDR1 is SGDLS and CDR2 YYNGEE. The CDR3 protein is CASSRDGGAGITDTQYF. Written as DNA, the CDR3 is TGTGCCAGCAGTAGAGACGGCGGGGCTGGAATCACAGATACGCAGTATTTT. Complete variable domain (other parts from reference TRBV9 and TRBJ2-3): DSGVTQTPKHLITATGQRVTLRCSPRSGDLSVYWYQQSLDQGLQFLIQYYNGEERAKGNILERFSAQQFPDLHSELNLSSLELGDSALYFCASSRDGGAGITDTQYFGPGTRLTVL.

The genes are TRBV6-5 and TRBJ1-6; 9 bases agree with TRBD1. Germline CDR1 is MNHEY and CDR2 is SVGAGI. With V trimmed by 5 bases and J by 10 bases, 6 bases remained unmatched. The CDR3 contains 14 residues. CDR3 DNA: TGTGCCAGCAGTCCCGGGACAGGGTACTCACCCCTCCACTTT. This codes for CASSPGTGYSPLHF.

The chain recombines TRBV5-8 with TRBJ2-6; no reliable D call. Trimming stripped 2 bases from V and 6 bases from J, with 9 bases between. This CDR3 has 14 residues. Germline CDR1 SGHTS, CDR2 YDEGEE. This CDR3 is CASSLGPEANVLTF. The CDR3, as DNA: TGTGCCAGCAGCTTAGGTCCGGAGGCCAACGTCCTGACTTTC.

This clone was found a few times. The rearrangement joins TRBV14 to TRBJ1-1; D is unresolved. This CDR3 spans 14 amino acids. Trimming shortened V by 4 bases and J by 5 bases, and 14 bases separated the two germline ends. Germline CDR1 is SGHDN and CDR2 is FVKESK. CDR3 DNA: TGTGCCAGCAGCCCATGGACGTGGGGAACTGAAGCTTTCTTT. Encoded protein: CASSPWTWGTEAFF.

The chain couples TRBV11-2 to TRBJ2-2, with D perhaps TRBD2 (6 bases). CDR1 and CDR2 from the germline V gene are SGHAT and FQNNGV. Trimming shortened V by 4 bases and J by 5 bases, and 17 bases separated the two germline ends. This CDR3 region has 16 residues. CDR3 residues: CASSSRTIPGTGELFF. The CDR3, as DNA: TGTGCCAGCAGCTCGCGGACTATCCCGGGGACCGGGGAGCTGTTTTTT.

The chain has TRBV14 and TRBJ2-3; 8 bases match TRBD2. This CDR3 spans 15 amino acids. J lost 5 bases, V lost 7 bases, and 11 bases had no gene match. The germline CDR1 and CDR2 sequences are SGHDN and FVKESK. The chain's CDR3 is CASNRAGEAGDTQYF. The CDR3 DNA is TGTGCCAGCAACCGAGCGGGAGAGGCTGGAGATACGCAGTATTTT.

This clone was found once. The chain couples TRBV7-9 to TRBJ2-5; 8 positions match TRBD2. Unmatched junction bases numbered 6, after V lost 5 bases and J lost 4 bases. This CDR3 comprises 14 residues. In germline, CDR1 is SEHNR, CDR2 FQNEAQ (reference sequence). CDR3 amino acids: CASSPAGEVETQYF. CDR3 bases: TGTGCCAGCAGCCCAGCGGGAGAGGTAGAGACCCAGTACTTC.

The CDR3 protein is CASSQDRRGRQPQHF. As DNA, the CDR3 is TGCGCCAGCAGCCAAGATCGCCGGGGGAGACAGCCCCAGCATTTT. This chain connects TRBV4-3 to TRBJ1-5, with D possibly matching TRBD1 (5 bases). This CDR3 is built from 15 residues. V was trimmed by 0 bases and J by 7 bases, leaving 13 bases between them. Germline V gene lookup returns CDR1 LGHNA and CDR2 YSLEER.

In this sample, this clone turned up once. The chain recombines TRBV27 with TRBJ2-1; 8 bases line up with TRBD2. The V gene's germline CDR1 is MNHEY and CDR2 SMNVEV (reference sequence). This CDR3 has 15 amino acids. V shed 5 bases, J shed 6 bases, and the junction held 9 bases outside the gene matches. The CDR3 spells CASSAGGRTPNEQFF. The CDR3 coding sequence is TGTGCCAGCAGTGCGGGCGGGAGGACCCCCAATGAGCAGTTCTTC.

The rearrangement uses TRBV23-1 and TRBJ2-5, with D maybe TRBD2 (5 bases). TRBV23-1 is known as an ORF, though its function is uncertain. The V gene lost 4 bases and the J gene lost 0 bases, with 18 bases spanning the gap. The CDR3 is 17 residues long. The CDR3 protein is CASSRTKRLSYQETQYF. CDR3 nucleotides: TGCGCCAGCAGTCGAACCAAAAGACTAAGCTACCAAGAGACCCAGTACTTC.

The chain employs TRBV27 and TRBJ2-1; the match to TRBD1 covers 10 bases. The CDR3 runs to 14 residues. The J segment lost 8 bases and the V segment lost 8 bases, leaving 9 bases of the junction unmatched. Germline V gene lookup returns CDR1 MNHEY and CDR2 SMNVEV (reference sequence). In DNA, the CDR3 is TGTGCCAGCTCAGACAGGGGGCGGTTCGATGAGCAGTTCTTC. It translates to CASSDRGRFDEQFF.

In this sample, this clone turned up once. The J gene is TRBJ2-1, the V gene TRBV30; either TRBD1 or TRBD2 may supply D (7 bases each). V was pared by 1 base and J by 4 bases, with 14 bases between. The CDR3 covers 15 residues. Germline loops: CDR1 GTSNPN, CDR2 SVGIG (reference sequence). DNA of the CDR3: TGTGCCTGGAGTGGAGCGGGACAGCCTTACAATGAGCAGTTCTTC. Translation gives CAWSGAGQPYNEQFF.

The V gene is TRBV27, the J gene TRBJ2-1; 8 bases match TRBD1. With V trimmed by 3 bases and J by 2 bases, 9 bases remained unmatched. The germline gives CDR1 MNHEY, CDR2 SMNVEV (reference sequence). The CDR3 runs to 17 residues. CDR3 coding DNA: TGTGCCAGCAGTTTGACCTACGGGGACAGGCCCTACAATGAGCAGTTCTTC. Translated, it gives CASSLTYGDRPYNEQFF.

The chain carries TRBV7-2 and TRBJ1-5, with no clear D. V lost 8 bases, J lost 2 bases, and 10 bases lay in between. Germline V gene data show CDR1 as SGHTA and CDR2 as FQGNSA. This CDR3 region has 13 residues. The CDR3 region is CASAPKGNQPQHF. DNA of the CDR3: TGTGCCAGCGCTCCTAAGGGCAATCAGCCCCAGCATTTT.

The rearrangement uses TRBV29-1 and TRBJ2-1; 12 bases are shared with TRBD2. J lost 9 bases, V lost 2 bases, and 23 bases had no gene match. Germline V gene lookup returns CDR1 SQVTM and CDR2 ANQGSEA. CDR3 size: 20 residues. CDR3 sequence reads: CSVELGPSTSGRPREGEQFF. CDR3 nucleotides: TGCAGCGTTGAATTGGGACCCTCTACTAGCGGGAGGCCTCGGGAGGGTGAGCAGTTCTTC.

The chain combines TRBV4-1 with TRBJ2-7, with D possibly called TRBD1 or TRBD2 (5 bases each). The V and J ends lost 3 bases and 7 bases respectively, with 22 bases between them. This CDR3 is built from 16 residues. Germline values: CDR1 MGHRA, CDR2 YSYEKL. The CDR3 DNA sequence: TGCGCCAGCAGCCAGCCCCCTCACGAGGGGCCCAGTGAGCAGTACTTC. It specifies CASSQPPHEGPSEQYF.

The V gene is TRBV4-2, the J gene TRBJ2-1; D call uncertain. The CDR3 has 14 residues. Trimming stripped 4 bases from V and 8 bases from J, with 15 bases between. Germline assignment: CDR1 LGHNA and CDR2 YNFKEQ. The DNA for the CDR3 is TGTGCCAGCAGCCCGTCCTTTTCGTCGGATGAGCAGTTCTTC. Amino acids: CASSPSFSSDEQFF.

This chain uses TRBV5-1 with TRBJ2-3; D perhaps matches TRBD2 (6 bases). Between the trimmed V and J ends, which lost 4 bases and 3 bases, there was a span of 12 bases. This CDR3 is built from 14 residues. Germline assignment: CDR1 SGHRS and CDR2 YFSETQ. CDR3 amino acids: CASSTGSLTDTQYF. DNA of the CDR3: TGCGCCAGCAGCACCGGGAGTCTAACAGATACGCAGTATTTT.

The chain combines TRBV5-6 with TRBJ2-7, with D possibly TRBD1 on 6 matching bases. The CDR3 covers 13 residues. Per germline, CDR1 SGHDT and CDR2 YYEEEE. Deletions cut 6 bases from V and 6 bases from J, with 16 bases between. The CDR3 DNA follows: TGTGCCAGCATGGCAGGGGCAGGGCCCGAGCAGTACTTC. Residues: CASMAGAGPEQYF.

The V call is TRBV9, the J call TRBJ2-2, with 10 bases that match TRBD2. The germline gives CDR1 SGDLS, CDR2 YYNGEE. The V segment lost 0 bases and the J segment 1 base; nucleotides outside the gene matches: 9. The CDR3 has 19 amino acids. The CDR3 is CASSVGPSGSDLNTGELFF. CDR3 nucleotide sequence: TGTGCCAGCAGCGTAGGGCCTAGCGGGAGCGATCTGAACACCGGGGAGCTGTTTTTT.

This chain uses TRBV7-9 with TRBJ2-2; 8 bases fit TRBD1. V was pared by 6 bases and J by 1 base, with 13 bases of the junction left unmatched. Germline CDR1 SEHNR, CDR2 FQNEAQ (reference sequence). This CDR3 is built from 18 residues. The CDR3 protein is CASRGPPKQGVNTGELFF. CDR3 bases: TGTGCCAGCAGAGGTCCCCCTAAACAGGGGGTGAACACCGGGGAGCTGTTTTTT.

The rearrangement links TRBV29-1 to TRBJ1-4, with 8 bases aligning to TRBD1. The germline gives CDR1 SQVTM, CDR2 ANQGSEA. The CDR3 sequence is 13 residues long. The V gene end was trimmed by 7 bases and the J gene end by 6 bases; junction bases not matched to a gene: 7. The CDR3 DNA reads TGCAGCGGACAGGGGAAGAGTGATGAAAAACTGTTTTTT. It is translated as CSGQGKSDEKLFF.

V and J are TRBV6-5 and TRBJ2-2, with TRBD1 identical over 10 bases. Germline V lookup: CDR1 MNHEY, CDR2 SVGAGI. The CDR3 is made up of 15 amino acids. Germline trimming cut 5 bases from V and 6 bases from J; bases unmatched to any gene: 6. The CDR3, as DNA: TGTGCCAGCAGTCGACAGGGGGCGACTGCCGGGGAGCTGTTTTTT. Translation gives CASSRQGATAGELFF.